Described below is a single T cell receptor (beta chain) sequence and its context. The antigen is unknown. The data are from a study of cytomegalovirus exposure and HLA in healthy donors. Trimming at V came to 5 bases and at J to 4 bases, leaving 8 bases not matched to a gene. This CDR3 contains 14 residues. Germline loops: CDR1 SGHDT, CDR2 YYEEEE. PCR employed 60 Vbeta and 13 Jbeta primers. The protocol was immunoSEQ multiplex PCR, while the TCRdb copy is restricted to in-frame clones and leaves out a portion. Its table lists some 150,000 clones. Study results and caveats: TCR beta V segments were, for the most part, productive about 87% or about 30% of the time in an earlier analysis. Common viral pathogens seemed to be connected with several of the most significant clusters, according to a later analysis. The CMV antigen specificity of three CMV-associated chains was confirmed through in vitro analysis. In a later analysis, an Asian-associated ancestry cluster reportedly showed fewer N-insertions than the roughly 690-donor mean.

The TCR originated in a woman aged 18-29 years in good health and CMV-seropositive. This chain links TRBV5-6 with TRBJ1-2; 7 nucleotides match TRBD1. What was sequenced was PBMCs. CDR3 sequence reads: CASRGTASLYGYTF. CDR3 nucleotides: TGTGCCAGCAGGGGGACAGCGTCCCTCTATGGCTACACCTTC. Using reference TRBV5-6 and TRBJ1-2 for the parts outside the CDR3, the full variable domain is DAGVTQSPTHLIKTRGQQVTLRCSPKSGHDTVSWYQQALGQGPQFIFQYYEEEERQRGNFPDRFSGHQFPNYSSELNVNALLLGDSALYLCASRGTASLYGYTFGSGTRLTVV.